This T cell receptor beta chain appears in the sequencing data of a study of T cell responses to AZD1222 COVID-19 vaccine. The CDR3 contains 14 residues. Germline-derived CDR1 and CDR2 are SGHRS and YFSETQ. V was clipped by 0 bases and J by 6 bases; unmatched bases: 0. The data were produced by immunoSEQ multiplex PCR, yet TCRdb's version contains in-frame clones alone and is incomplete. The sample contains approximately 110,000 clones, 87% of which appear only once. Remarks on this clone: Its specificity is unknown.

Study-level findings and limits: In a largely white British group with more females than males, clonal diversity was possibly underestimated. Baseline seropositivity occurred in only six AZD1222 recipients.

Sequencing was performed on peripheral blood, taken on day 0 of AZD1222 vaccination. The chain combines TRBV5-1 with TRBJ1-5; 10 nucleotides line up with TRBD1. The TCR sequence derives from an adult in good health. The CDR3 here is CASSLGQGAQPQHF. The CDR3 DNA is TGCGCCAGCAGCTTGGGACAGGGGGCTCAGCCCCAGCATTTT.